The 28 T cell receptor beta chains below all came from one sample that was sequenced in a study of T cell repertoires in cytomegalovirus infection (dated by TCRdb to about 2019). The instrument given in TCRdb is Illumina HiSeq 1500. TCRdb applied fastp at Q25 and MiXCR to the public reads, then kept only in-frame beta chains. Rows with one shared CDR3 protein collapse into an entry with the most common genes and DNA. In this sample the table shows about 400,000 distinct CDR3 sequences, around 18% of which occur a single time. The top ten clonotypes cover 7.5% to 9.5% of the sample. Material: PBMCs. All receptors come from a human donor in good health (CMV status not recorded). Some clones in this sample may be carry-over from other donors' samples.

The sample holds many counts of this clonotype. Mismatch with germline at one junction end may stem from a read error. The chain links TRBV7-2 to TRBJ2-3; 8 bases line up with TRBD2. CDR1 is SGHTA and CDR2 is FQGNSA in the germline V gene. The CDR3 loop spans 14 amino acids. The CDR3 protein is CASSLRTSRDTQYF. The CDR3 DNA reads TGTGCCAGCAGCTTAAGGACTAGCAGAGATACGCAGTATTTT.

This clonotype was counted between two and nine times. The rearrangement links TRBV20-1 to TRBJ1-2; TRBD1 is a possible D gene (5 bases). V was trimmed by 1 base and J by 2 bases, leaving 5 bases between them. Looked up from germline, CDR1 is DFQATT and CDR2 is SNEGSKA (reference sequence). CDR3 length equals 12 residues. CDR3 coding DNA: TGCAGTGCTAGAGGACAGAACTATGGCTACACCTTC. It yields the protein CSARGQNYGYTF.

This clonotype was picked up many times. The chain carries TRBV7-2 and TRBJ2-7; possible D gene TRBD2, 5 bases. CDR3 size: 15 residues. The V end lost 5 bases, the J end lost 2 bases, and 16 bases lay between the germline ends. Per germline, CDR1 SGHTA and CDR2 FQGNSA. As DNA, the CDR3 is TGTGCCAGCAGCCAAGATCGGGGTCCGACCTACGAGCAGTACTTC. Protein product: CASSQDRGPTYEQYF.

This clonotype was seen at least ten times. This chain uses TRBV7-8 with TRBJ1-3; D perhaps matches TRBD1 (5 bases). This CDR3 has 18 amino acids. V was shortened by 5 bases and J by 0 bases, with 20 bases between the two germline ends. Germline CDR1 reads SGHVS; CDR2 reads FQNEAQ. In DNA, the CDR3 is TGTGCCAGCAGCCGGCCCAGGGTTCCCCTACGCTCTGGAAACACCATATATTTT. Protein sequence: CASSRPRVPLRSGNTIYF.

This clonotype was picked up a small number of times. The chain carries TRBV6-4 and TRBJ2-2, with D possibly matching TRBD1 (6 bases). The germline V and J ends were trimmed by 8 bases and 3 bases, with 13 bases remaining between them. CDR1 MRHNA and CDR2 SNTAGT come from the germline V gene. This CDR3 is built from 14 residues. The chain's CDR3 is CASRWDTYTGELFF. DNA of the CDR3: TGTGCCAGCCGCTGGGACACCTACACCGGGGAGCTGTTTTTT.

CDR3 sequence (DNA): TGCAGCGTTGTAACAGGGGGAGAGACCCAGTACTTC. Its translation is CSVVTGGETQYF. The gene calls are TRBV29-1 and TRBJ2-5; 8 bases match TRBD1. The germline gives CDR1 SQVTM, CDR2 ANQGSEA. This CDR3 is built from 12 residues. Trimming cost V 4 bases and J 4 bases; bases outside gene matches: 2.

Turning to this clonotype: The CDR3 end shows no conserved phenylalanine or tryptophan, and so a read error is likely. It is unclear where the CDR3 begins or ends on the DNA, so no DNA is shown, and the CDR3 is as TCRdb lists it. J is TRBJ2-7 and V is TRBV12-3 or TRBV12-4; the DNA was not compared with TRBD1, the D call given in the table. Both ends counted, the CDR3 spans 11 residues. This CDR3 reads CASSLGQVVVY.

This clonotype was observed at least ten times. The chain employs TRBV7-6 and TRBJ2-6; no clear D. The CDR3 has 14 residues. Trimming shortened V by 4 bases and J by 0 bases, and 4 bases separated the two germline ends. Germline CDR1 SGHVS, CDR2 FNYEAQ. The CDR3: CASSWGSGANVLTF. The CDR3 DNA reads TGTGCCAGCAGCTGGGGCTCTGGGGCCAACGTCCTGACTTTC. Full variable domain (rest looked up from reference TRBV7-6 and TRBJ2-6): GAGVSQSPRYKVTKRGQDVALRCDPISGHVSLYWYRQALGQGPEFLTYFNYEAQQDKSGLPNDRFSAERPEGSISTLTIQRTEQRDSAMYRCASSWGSGANVLTFGAGSRLTVL.

As for this clonotype: The junction does not match germline at one end; this may be a read error. The V gene is TRBV7-6, the J gene TRBJ2-3; D gene unclear. CDR1 and CDR2 from the germline V gene are SGHVS and FNYEAQ. The CDR3 sequence is 15 residues long. CDR3 nucleotides: TGTGCCAGCAGCTTAGGCACCCCGGGTGAAGATACGCAATATTTT. Protein product: CASSLGTPGEDTQYF.

Remarks on this clonotype: One end of the junction is discordant with germline, which a read error may explain. This chain joins TRBV11-2 and TRBJ1-1; D unresolved. The CDR3 covers 13 residues. Germline CDR1 reads SGHAT; CDR2 reads FQNNGV. The CDR3 loop reads CASSLVQRPEAFF. CDR3 sequence (DNA): TGTGCCAGCAGCTTAGTACAGAGACCTGAGGCTTTCTTT.

This clonotype appeared many times. This chain links TRBV12-3 or TRBV12-4 with TRBJ1-1; D is possibly TRBD1 (6 bases). The CDR3 is made up of 13 amino acids. Between the trimmed V and J ends, which lost 2 bases and 4 bases, there was a span of 8 bases. DNA for the CDR3: TGTGCCAGCAGTTTAACAGGGCGCACTGAAGCTTTCTTT. This codes for CASSLTGRTEAFF.

In its sample, this clonotype was seen a few times. The V and J genes are TRBV6-2 or TRBV6-3 and TRBJ2-3; perhaps TRBD1 as D (6 bases). Germline assignment: CDR1 MNHEY and CDR2 SVGEGT. The CDR3 totals 16 residues. The V end lost 7 bases, the J end lost 3 bases, and 20 bases lay between the germline ends. CDR3 in amino acids: CASNTRSDSSTDTQYF. Here the CDR3 DNA reads TGTGCCAGCAACACACGTTCGGACAGCTCAACAGATACGCAGTATTTT.

This clonotype was recorded a few times. The gene calls are TRBV10-3 and TRBJ2-7; the D is unclear. The CDR3 consists of 14 residues. Germline CDR1 is ENHRY and CDR2 is SYGVKD. Between the trimmed V and J ends, which lost 4 bases and 5 bases, there was a span of 15 bases. CDR3 bases: TGTGCCATCAGTGCGACGGGCCGTTTCAACGAGCAGTACTTC. Translated, it gives CAISATGRFNEQYF.

This clonotype was seen many times. The chain recombines TRBV7-2 with TRBJ1-1; D unresolved. Germline loops: CDR1 SGHTA, CDR2 FQGNSA. The CDR3 is made up of 15 amino acids. V gave up 2 bases and J gave up 2 bases, with 12 bases separating them. The chain's CDR3 is CASSLWVGTNTEAFF. CDR3 DNA: TGTGCCAGCAGCTTATGGGTGGGAACTAACACTGAAGCTTTCTTT.

The CDR3 DNA reads as TGTGCCAGCAGCGTCTCCGGACGGAGGGTCAATGAGCAGTTCTTC. As protein: CASSVSGRRVNEQFF. The rearrangement joins TRBV9 to TRBJ2-1; TRBD2 might be the D (6 bases). Germline CDR1 and CDR2: SGDLS and YYNGEE. Trimming removed 2 bases at V and 6 bases at J, with 15 bases between. CDR3 length: 15 residues.

The J gene is TRBJ1-2, the V gene TRBV7-9; D perhaps matches TRBD1 (5 bases). The CDR3 extends over 14 amino acids. V lost 5 bases to trimming and J lost 3 bases, with 13 bases between them. CDR1 is SEHNR, CDR2 FQNEAQ, per germline (reference sequence). In DNA form, the CDR3 reads TGTGCCAGCAGCCACCCGGGGACGGACTATGGCTACACCTTC. Amino acid sequence: CASSHPGTDYGYTF.

The chain uses TRBV19 and TRBJ1-2; no clear D. The V gene lost 3 bases and the J gene lost 0 bases, with 11 bases spanning the gap. Germline CDR1 LNHDA, CDR2 SQIVND (reference sequence). CDR3 length: 15 residues. The CDR3 spells CASSIQAGPNYGYTF. The CDR3 DNA reads as TGTGCCAGTAGTATCCAGGCAGGTCCTAACTATGGCTACACCTTC.

This chain uses TRBV20-1 with TRBJ1-5, with 11 positions matching TRBD1. After removal of 4 bases from V and 7 bases from J, the junction contained 9 bases not matched to a gene. Germline CDR1 reads DFQATT; CDR2 reads SNEGSKA (reference sequence). The CDR3 runs 15 residues. The CDR3 DNA sequence: TGCAGTGCTATGACAGTGGGACAGGGGGACCAGCCCCAGCATTTT. Amino acids: CSAMTVGQGDQPQHF.

The V and J genes are TRBV6-1 and TRBJ2-3; TRBD2 matches 8 bases. The CDR3 is made up of 14 amino acids. Trimming removed 6 bases from V and 5 bases from J; junction bases left unmatched: 7. The germline V gene has CDR1 MNHNS and CDR2 SASEGT. DNA of the CDR3: TGTGCCAGCAGGTCAGCGGGAGTGTTAGATACGCAGTATTTT. Its protein product is CASRSAGVLDTQYF.

This clonotype has a count of ten or more. The V gene is TRBV7-2, the J gene TRBJ1-2, with D maybe TRBD1 (5 bases). Germline V lookup: CDR1 SGHTA, CDR2 FQGNSA. CDR3 size: 15 residues. Trimming left V 1 base short and J 6 bases short, with 15 bases between. The CDR3 nucleotides are TGTGCCAGCAGCTTAGTAAAGGGGTCTATGGATGGCTACACCTTC. This encodes CASSLVKGSMDGYTF.

The rearrangement uses TRBV29-1 and TRBJ1-2, with no clear D. The CDR3 extends over 9 amino acids. CDR1 is SQVTM and CDR2 is ANQGSEA in the germline V gene. Between the trimmed V and J ends, which lost 4 bases and 8 bases, there was a span of 5 bases. CDR3 DNA: TGCAGCGTTGTTCGCGGCTACACCTTC. Protein product: CSVVRGYTF.

The J gene is TRBJ2-2, the V gene TRBV10-3; D possibly corresponds to TRBD2 (5 bases). Germline V gene sequence: CDR1 ENHRY, CDR2 SYGVKD. Trimming pared 1 base from V and 2 bases from J, leaving 8 bases between. The CDR3 covers 15 residues. The CDR3 protein is CAISEFRENTGELFF. CDR3 coding DNA: TGTGCCATCAGTGAGTTCCGGGAAAACACCGGGGAGCTGTTTTTT.

This clonotype has a handful of counts. The rearrangement links TRBV19 to TRBJ2-5; 9 nucleotides match TRBD1. CDR1 and CDR2 (germline): LNHDA, SQIVND (reference sequence). Trimming removed 5 bases from V and 5 bases from J; junction bases left unmatched: 6. The CDR3 loop spans 14 amino acids. The CDR3 nucleotides are TGTGCCAGTAGTCCCTGGACAGGGGAGGAGACCCAGTACTTC. Amino acid sequence: CASSPWTGEETQYF.

This clonotype was picked up a small number of times. The V call is TRBV7-8, the J call TRBJ1-2, with a weak D call TRBD1 (6 bases). Trimming removed 1 base from V and 4 bases from J, with 16 bases in between. This CDR3 is 16 amino acids long. Germline CDR1 reads SGHVS; CDR2 reads FQNEAQ. This CDR3 reads CASSLGTARFFYGYTF. CDR3 coding DNA: TGTGCCAGCAGCTTAGGGACAGCCCGATTCTTCTATGGCTACACCTTC.

This clonotype was counted at least ten times. This chain joins TRBV4-1 and TRBJ1-1; 7 nucleotides match TRBD1. This CDR3 is 15 amino acids long. V lost 6 bases, J lost 3 bases, and 10 bases stayed unmatched. Germline CDR1 is MGHRA and CDR2 is YSYEKL. DNA of the CDR3: TGCGCCAGCAGACCGTCCGGGACAGAGTACACTGAAGCTTTCTTT. It translates to CASRPSGTEYTEAFF.

At least ten counts were recorded for this clonotype. This chain links TRBV24-1 with TRBJ2-2; tentatively, D is TRBD2 (5 bases). The germline gives CDR1 KGHDR, CDR2 SFDVKD. Trimming took off 9 bases at V and 0 bases at J, with 7 bases between the two ends. The CDR3 has 13 residues. CDR3 DNA: TGTGCCACCGAGGGATCGAACACCGGGGAGCTGTTTTTT. Its translation: CATEGSNTGELFF.

This clonotype was detected only a few times. The chain uses TRBV29-1 and TRBJ1-4, with D maybe TRBD1 (6 bases). V lost 6 bases to trimming and J lost 4 bases, with 15 bases between them. The CDR3 length is 14 residues. The V gene's germline CDR1 is SQVTM and CDR2 ANQGSEA. In DNA, the CDR3 is TGCAGCGTGGCCTCGGACAGATTTAATGAAAAACTGTTTTTT. The encoded protein is CSVASDRFNEKLFF. Full variable domain (outside the CDR3, taken from reference TRBV29-1 and TRBJ1-4): SAVISQKPSRDICQRGTSLTIQCQVDSQVTMMFWYRQQPGQSLTLIATANQGSEATYESGFVIDKFPISRPNLTFSTLTVSNMSPEDSSIYLCSVASDRFNEKLFFGSGTQLSVL.

The chain couples TRBV7-8 to TRBJ1-2, with 7 positions matching TRBD1. The J segment lost 7 bases and the V segment lost 0 bases, leaving 5 bases of the junction unmatched. The CDR3 runs to 14 residues. The germline gives CDR1 SGHVS, CDR2 FQNEAQ. The CDR3: CASSLAPGGSGYTF. The CDR3 DNA sequence: TGTGCCAGCAGCTTAGCGCCAGGGGGAAGTGGCTACACCTTC.